The clone carrying this T cell receptor (beta chain) was observed a single time. The target antigen is unknown. Recent acute infections and vaccinations were absent in the healthy HIV-negative adult donors. This sample was included in a study of shared clonotypes between healthy human individuals. Whole-study findings and limits: An anticipated effect of sequencing depth on clonotype sharing among donors was recognized.

TCRdb keeps only in-frame clones here, not all; method: immunoSEQ multiplex PCR. The sample comprises 650,000 to 800,000 clones, 55% to 75% of which are singletons, and approximately 1.8% rests with the top ten. Trimming stripped 5 bases from V and 7 bases from J, with 15 bases between. Germline V gives CDR1 LNHDA, CDR2 SQIVND (reference sequence). This CDR3 comprises 14 residues. Sequencing input: memory CD4+ T cells sorted from blood. Subset indicated: CD45RA-negative fraction. The sequence came from a woman younger than 45 in good health. The chain has TRBV19 and TRBJ2-4; possibly TRBD1 for D (5 bases). The CDR3 is CASSFAQGFNIQYF. CDR3 DNA sequence: TGTGCCAGTAGTTTCGCTCAGGGTTTCAACATTCAGTACTTC.